This T cell receptor (beta chain) was documented in a study of blood T cells in healthy people across ages. Study-level points and caveats: Age brought a roughly linear fall in TCR beta diversity measured per million T cells. Long-lived and aged donors differed, with more naive CD4+ cells and higher diversity in the long-lived.

For this clonotype: Its cognate antigen is unknown.

Together with a sample-barcoded 5' primer, a J-beta primer mix was included in a second PCR lasting 7 to 11 cycles. TCRdb re-called the 5' RACE reads through MiXCR, storing one row per CDR3 protein. This table has over 450,000 distinct CDR3 sequences, approximately 25% appearing once. This CDR3 region has 13 residues. Germline values: CDR1 SGHRS, CDR2 YFSETQ. V shed 4 bases and J shed 3 bases, with 11 bases lying between them. In addition, the sample was reused for a study of T cells of mothers and their children. That study adds: The effect of thymic selection on TCR recombination output is similar between related and unrelated pairs.

Sample: blood. This TCR came from a boy aged 5-17 years in good health. V usage is TRBV5-1 and J usage is TRBJ2-7; perhaps TRBD2 as D (6 bases). CDR3 sequence reads: CASSAGTFYEQYF. The CDR3 region has the DNA TGCGCCAGCAGCGCCGGGACTTTCTACGAGCAGTACTTC.